A selection of T cell receptor beta chains follows, all from one sample in a study of blood T cell repertoires in COVID-19. Measured with immunoSEQ multiplex PCR; TCRdb has only the in-frame clones, and not every one. The table records around 260,000 clones, approximately 90% of them present only once. The source material was peripheral blood. All receptors come from a young man with acute or convalescent COVID-19. CDR3s include the opening cysteine and the closing phenylalanine or tryptophan. A D gene is named only where the DNA matches it firmly. Size tells how often a clone was seen (once, few, many) or the class of an expanded clone, and some rows leave it out.

abundance	d_gene	len	v_gene	j_gene	CDR3aa	CDR3nt
-	-	12	TRBV7-2	TRBJ2-5	CASSFSRETQYF	TGTGCCAGCAGCTTCAGTCGCGAGACCCAGTACTTC
-	-	13	TRBV2	TRBJ2-5	CASVDDSQETQYF	TGTGCCAGCGTTGACGACAGCCAAGAGACCCAGTACTTC
-	-	14	TRBV27	TRBJ1-2	CASSPGWTDYGYTF	TGTGCCAGCAGCCCAGGGTGGACGGACTATGGCTACACCTTC
-	TRBD1	19	TRBV15	TRBJ1-5	CATSELQGALGVFSQPQHF	TGTGCCACCAGCGAACTACAGGGGGCTTTGGGGGTTTTCAGTCAGCCCCAGCATTTT
-	TRBD2	21	TRBV7-8	TRBJ2-1	CASSLVWVREVREGSYNEQFF	TGTGCCAGCAGCTTAGTCTGGGTCCGGGAGGTACGCGAGGGCTCCTACAATGAGCAGTTCTTC
once	TRBD2	16	TRBV3-1/TRBV3-2	TRBJ2-3	CASSQDAGGWADTQYF	TGTGCCAGCAGCCAAGACGCGGGGGGGTGGGCAGATACGCAGTATTTT
-	-	13	TRBV5-6	TRBJ2-7	CASSLTGQGEQYF	TGTGCCAGCAGCTTGACAGGGCAAGGCGAGCAGTACTTC
-	-	8	TRBV20-1	TRBJ1-2	CRLGGYTF	TGCAGACTAGGCGGCTACACCTTC
-	TRBD1	18	TRBV7-9	TRBJ2-2	CASSSLGTGATNTGELFF	TGTGCCAGCAGCTCCTTGGGGACAGGGGCCACGAACACCGGGGAGCTGTTTTTT
-	-	12	TRBV7-6	TRBJ1-5	CASSSFTGAQHF	TGTGCCAGCAGCTCTTTTACGGGGGCCCAGCATTTT
once	-	18	TRBV14	TRBJ2-3	CASSQESGLATTTDTQYF	TGTGCCAGCAGCCAAGAGTCGGGGCTAGCGACTACCACAGATACGCAGTATTTT
-	-	15	TRBV12-5	TRBJ2-6	CASGLWGDGANVLTF	TGTGCTAGTGGTTTGTGGGGAGACGGGGCCAACGTCCTGACTTTC
-	TRBD1	15	TRBV6-5	TRBJ1-5	CASIATGTGNQPQHF	TGTGCCAGCATTGCCACCGGGACAGGGAATCAGCCCCAGCATTTT
-	TRBD2	14	TRBV5-6	TRBJ2-1	CASSSIAGGREQFF	TGTGCCAGCAGCTCAATAGCGGGGGGTAGGGAGCAGTTCTTC
-	-	12	TRBV28	TRBJ1-2	CASSLSPRGYTF	TGTGCCAGCAGTTTATCCCCTAGGGGCTACACCTTC
-	-	15	TRBV30	TRBJ1-2	CAWSVMEVNLYGYTF	TGTGCCTGGAGTGTAATGGAGGTTAACCTCTATGGCTACACCTTC
-	-	17	TRBV6-4	TRBJ1-5	CATDPGDRNMSNQPQHF	TGTGCCACCGATCCAGGGGACCGAAACATGAGCAATCAGCCCCAGCATTTT
few	TRBD1	14	TRBV30	TRBJ2-1	CAWSRTGAGDEQFF	TGTGCCTGGAGTAGGACAGGGGCCGGCGATGAGCAGTTCTTC
-	TRBD2	15	TRBV11-3	TRBJ2-5	CASSSSGGGWETQYF	TGTGCCAGCAGCTCTAGCGGGGGGGGCTGGGAGACCCAGTACTTC
-	TRBD1	15	TRBV12-5	TRBJ2-2	CASRSGTDNTGELFF	TGTGCTAGTCGATCCGGGACAGACAACACCGGGGAGCTGTTTTTT
once	-	14	TRBV19	TRBJ1-5	CASTEISNPGPQHF	TGTGCCAGTACCGAAATCTCTAACCCGGGGCCCCAGCATTTT
-	TRBD2	17	TRBV5-8	TRBJ2-1	CASSSSGTSGSYNEQFF	TGTGCCAGCAGCTCATCCGGGACTAGCGGCAGTTACAATGAGCAGTTCTTC
-	TRBD2	19	TRBV18	TRBJ2-1	CASSQMRTSGNPRGNEQFF	TGTGCCAGCTCACAAATGAGGACTAGCGGGAACCCTAGGGGCAATGAGCAGTTCTTC
-	-	15	TRBV4-1	TRBJ2-5	CASSQQGGAGETQYF	TGCGCCAGCAGCCAGCAAGGCGGGGCCGGAGAGACCCAGTACTTC
-	TRBD2	16	TRBV5-5	TRBJ2-7	CASSTSSGGAFYEQYF	TGTGCCAGCAGCACCTCTAGCGGGGGGGCCTTTTACGAGCAGTACTTC
-	TRBD1	15	TRBV19	TRBJ2-1	CASSIRAGGAYEQFF	TGTGCCAGTAGTATTCGGGCAGGGGGCGCGTATGAGCAGTTCTTC
-	TRBD2	15	TRBV27	TRBJ2-2	CASKPSGTLAGELFF	TGTGCCAGCAAACCTAGCGGGACGTTGGCCGGGGAGCTGTTTTTT
-	-	14	TRBV30	TRBJ2-2	CAFRVGLHTGELFF	TGTGCCTTCCGAGTAGGACTCCACACCGGGGAGCTGTTTTTT
-	-	13	TRBV5-1	TRBJ2-1	CASSLFRLDEQFF	TGCGCCAGCAGCTTGTTCCGGTTAGATGAGCAGTTCTTC
once	-	13	TRBV19	TRBJ1-2	CASSKKILDGYTF	TGTGCCAGTAGTAAAAAGATATTAGATGGCTACACCTTC
once	-	14	TRBV5-4	TRBJ2-5	CASSSTAAEETQYF	TGTGCCAGCAGCTCCACGGCGGCAGAAGAGACCCAGTACTTC
-	-	15	TRBV6-5	TRBJ2-3	CASSPIKGGYDTQYF	TGTGCCAGCAGCCCGATAAAGGGGGGGTATGATACGCAGTATTTT
once	TRBD1	14	TRBV6-6	TRBJ1-2	CASRGQGWYDGYTF	TGTGCCAGCAGGGGACAGGGGTGGTATGATGGCTACACCTTC
-	TRBD1	14	TRBV27	TRBJ1-2	CAIRPGQGNYGYTF	TGTGCCATCAGGCCGGGACAGGGGAACTATGGCTACACCTTC
-	TRBD1	16	TRBV6-5	TRBJ2-5	CASSYSTGAREETQYF	TGTGCCAGCAGTTACTCTACAGGGGCGAGGGAGGAGACCCAGTACTTC
once	-	13	TRBV28	TRBJ1-5	CASIPGYNQPQHF	TGTGCCAGCATCCCGGGGTATAATCAGCCCCAGCATTTT
-	-	16	TRBV4-1	TRBJ1-2	CASSQDDRILNYGYTF	TGCGCCAGCAGCCAAGATGACAGGATCTTAAACTATGGCTACACCTTC
-	-	17	TRBV7-2	TRBJ2-3	CASSLTGSTTSTDTQYF	TGTGCCAGCAGCTTAACAGGGTCAACCACTAGCACAGATACGCAGTATTTT
-	TRBD1	14	TRBV19	TRBJ2-7	CASRPWTGSGEQYF	TGTGCCAGTAGGCCTTGGACAGGGTCGGGCGAGCAGTACTTC
-	TRBD1	15	TRBV19	TRBJ2-2	CASSPGTVNTGELFF	TGTGCCAGTAGTCCCGGGACAGTAAACACCGGGGAGCTGTTTTTT
-	TRBD1	15	TRBV24-1	TRBJ1-2	CATSDSDLDRPCYTF	TGTGCCACCAGTGATTCCGACCTGGACAGGCCTTGCTACACCTTC
once	-	15	TRBV7-3	TRBJ2-1	CASSLVSGAWNEQFF	TGTGCCAGCAGCTTAGTATCAGGGGCCTGGAATGAGCAGTTCTTC
-	TRBD1	14	TRBV5-6	TRBJ1-2	CASSLQGVNYGYTF	TGTGCCAGCAGCTTACAGGGGGTCAACTATGGCTACACCTTC
-	TRBD1	16	TRBV19	TRBJ1-1	CASWPRPGQGNTEAFF	TGTGCCAGCTGGCCCCGGCCGGGACAGGGGAACACTGAAGCTTTCTTT
-	TRBD1	15	TRBV25-1	TRBJ1-2	CASSPSADRVHRYTF	TGTGCCAGCAGCCCGTCCGCCGACAGGGTTCACCGCTACACCTTC
-	TRBD2	14	TRBV29-1	TRBJ2-1	CSVRASGAYNEQFF	TGCAGCGTTCGGGCTAGCGGGGCCTACAATGAGCAGTTCTTC
-	TRBD2	15	TRBV7-9	TRBJ2-7	CASSPMPPGGYEQYF	TGTGCCAGCAGCCCCATGCCCCCGGGGGGCTACGAGCAGTACTTC
-	TRBD2	16	TRBV7-3	TRBJ2-1	CASSRAGTSGGNEQFF	TGTGCCAGCAGCCGGGCGGGGACTAGCGGGGGCAATGAGCAGTTCTTC
-	-	15	TRBV7-2	TRBJ1-1	CASSSNRATNTEAFF	TGTGCCAGCAGCTCAAACAGGGCCACGAACACTGAAGCTTTCTTT
-	-	13	TRBV30	TRBJ1-1	CAWGIRGGTEAFF	TGTGCCTGGGGCATCCGGGGGGGGACTGAAGCTTTCTTT
-	TRBD1	15	TRBV11-2	TRBJ1-5	CASSLGSGGGQPQHF	TGTGCCAGCAGCTTAGGCTCAGGGGGTGGTCAGCCCCAGCATTTT
-	-	15	TRBV28	TRBJ1-1	CASSTNRVLGPSAFF	TGTGCCAGCAGTACCAACAGGGTTCTGGGACCGTCTGCTTTCTTT
few	TRBD1	14	TRBV7-2	TRBJ1-4	CASSWTGQGEKLFF	TGTGCCAGCAGCTGGACAGGGCAAGGTGAAAAACTGTTTTTT
-	TRBD1	15	TRBV3-1/TRBV3-2	TRBJ1-6	CASSPMGQPNSPLHF	TGTGCCAGCAGCCCGATGGGACAGCCAAATTCACCCCTCCACTTT
-	TRBD1	15	TRBV6-5	TRBJ1-5	CASSGTAFSNQPQHF	TGTGCCAGCAGCGGGACAGCATTTAGCAATCAGCCCCAGCATTTT
-	-	12	TRBV2	TRBJ2-1	CARGLLYNEQFF	TGTGCCAGGGGACTCCTCTACAATGAGCAGTTCTTC
-	-	15	TRBV5-4	TRBJ2-7	CASSQGGRGSYEQYF	TGTGCCAGCAGCCAGGGAGGACGAGGCTCCTACGAGCAGTACTTC
-	-	15	TRBV7-8	TRBJ2-7	CASSSRGPTSYEQYF	TGTGCCAGCAGCTCCAGGGGCCCTACATCCTACGAGCAGTACTTC
-	-	14	TRBV19	TRBJ1-2	CASSPRQGNYGYTF	TGTGCCAGTAGTCCTCGCCAGGGAAACTATGGCTACACCTTC
-	-	14	TRBV6-1	TRBJ1-1	CASSDRVLNTEAFF	TGTGCCAGCAGTGATCGGGTGCTGAACACTGAAGCTTTCTTT